This T cell receptor beta chain was found in a study of blood T cell repertoires in COVID-19. As processed by the authors: Estimation of nucleated cell counts relied on the amplification of reference gene primers. Clones were read by immunoSEQ multiplex PCR, and TCRdb kept only the in-frame ones, dropping some. That table is the source of V, J and clone size, and D and trimming were worked out from the DNA. The sample comprises roughly 250,000 clones, approximately 85% of which are singletons, and around 2% rests with the top ten. Everyone who took part was roughly 18 to 100 years old, and they came from about two dozen US areas. Researchers sorted participants into cohorts using their self-reported clinical history. Either two negative PCRs, clearance, or symptom resolution qualified Cohort 3 donors as recovered. The sequence derives from a woman aged 45-59 years who had recovered from COVID-19. The sequencing sample was made of PBMCs or T cells enriched from blood (not recorded which).

The CDR3 reads CASSLMGGKDEQYF. The CDR3 coding sequence is TGTGCCAGCAGCTTAATGGGGGGAAAAGACGAGCAGTACTTC. The genes are TRBV7-3 and TRBJ2-7; D may be TRBD2 (6 bases). The germline V and J ends were trimmed by 1 base and 5 bases, with 12 bases remaining between them. The germline V gene has CDR1 SGHTA and CDR2 FQGTGA. The CDR3 covers 14 residues.